The 31 T cell receptor beta chains presented below share a single source sample, sequenced in a study of blood T cells in healthy people across ages. The use of a sample-barcoded 5' primer and a J-beta primer mix characterized a second PCR of roughly 6 to 12 cycles. TCRdb itself ran the 5' RACE reads through MiXCR, one entry per CDR3 protein. The table lists 710,000 or so distinct CDR3 sequences, approximately 30% of them singletons. Sequenced: blood. These receptors all stem from a woman aged 80 or over in good health.

This clonotype was detected many times. V and J are TRBV7-9 and TRBJ2-1; possibly TRBD2 for D (6 bases). This CDR3 spans 16 amino acids. CDR1 SEHNR and CDR2 FQNEAQ come from the germline V gene (reference sequence). V was trimmed by 7 bases and J by 3 bases, leaving 19 bases between them. The CDR3 is CASTTRRDFNYNEQFF. The CDR3 DNA reads TGTGCCAGCACCACGCGGAGGGACTTCAACTACAATGAGCAGTTCTTC. The full variable domain, rest sourced from reference TRBV7-9 and TRBJ2-1, is DTGVSQNPRHKITKRGQNVTFRCDPISEHNRLYWYRQTLGQGPEFLTYFQNEAQLEKSRLLSDRFSAERPKGSFSTLEIQRTEQGDSAMYLCASTTRRDFNYNEQFFGPGTRLTVL.

This clonotype has ten or more counts. V usage is TRBV20-1 and J usage is TRBJ2-3, with 9 bases lining up with TRBD2. CDR1 is DFQATT, CDR2 SNEGSKA, per germline (reference sequence). V lost 5 bases and J lost 5; bases outside the gene matches: 11. There are 15 residues in the CDR3. The CDR3 here is CSASQIAGARDTQYF. CDR3 DNA: TGCAGTGCTTCCCAAATAGCGGGGGCCCGAGATACGCAGTATTTT.

This clonotype was observed at least ten times. The chain is built from TRBV7-9 and TRBJ2-1; either TRBD1 or TRBD2 may supply D (5 bases each). V lost 3 bases to trimming and J lost 5 bases, with 14 bases between them. The CDR3 runs to 15 residues. CDR1 SEHNR and CDR2 FQNEAQ come from the germline V gene (reference sequence). Written as DNA, the CDR3 is TGTGCCAGCAGCTTCGCCGGGACCATAAACAATGAGCAGTTCTTC. Its protein is CASSFAGTINNEQFF.

Only a few counts were recorded for this clonotype. V is TRBV5-1 and J is TRBJ2-6; 7 positions agree with TRBD1. Germline V gene data show CDR1 as SGHRS and CDR2 as YFSETQ. This CDR3 has 15 residues. V was pared by 3 bases and J by 2 bases, with 2 bases of the junction left unmatched. CDR3: CASSWGTAGANVLTF. CDR3 DNA sequence: TGCGCCAGCAGCTGGGGGACAGCTGGGGCCAACGTCCTGACTTTC.

V and J are TRBV7-6 and TRBJ2-3; 7 bases line up with TRBD1. Germline V gene sequence: CDR1 SGHVS, CDR2 FNYEAQ. The CDR3 sequence is 16 residues long. The V and J ends lost 4 bases and 1 base, in that order; junction bases with no gene match: 8. CDR3 protein: CASSSNRGGGTDTQYF. The CDR3 DNA reads as TGTGCCAGCAGCTCTAACAGGGGCGGAGGCACAGATACGCAGTATTTT.

The V call is TRBV6-6, the J call TRBJ2-7; D uncertain. The CDR3 has 14 residues. V lost 5 bases and J lost 10, with 21 bases in between. Germline CDR1 and CDR2: MNHNY and SVGAGI (reference sequence). CDR3 sequence: CASSNRLVRETQYF. CDR3 nucleotides: TGTGCCAGCAGTAACCGTTTGGTTAGGGAAACCCAGTACTTC.

A word on this clonotype: One base away lies a much larger clone, so this may be a sequencing read error. The CDR3 region is CASRGIGANVRTF. The CDR3 region has the DNA TGTGCCAGCCGGGGCATTGGGGCCAACGTCCGGACTTTC. V and J are TRBV9 and TRBJ2-6; D is possibly TRBD1 or TRBD2 (5 bases each). This CDR3 spans 13 amino acids. The germline CDR1 and CDR2 sequences are SGDLS and YYNGEE.

This clonotype was observed a handful of times. V and J are TRBV6-1 and TRBJ1-6; no definite D call. Looked up from germline, CDR1 is MNHNS and CDR2 is SASEGT. This CDR3 has 18 residues. V shed 2 bases and J shed 0 bases, with 14 bases lying between them. The chain's CDR3 is CASSEFGGSSSYNSPLHF. CDR3 nucleotide sequence: TGTGCCAGCAGTGAATTCGGCGGTTCAAGCTCCTATAATTCACCCCTCCACTTT.

V usage is TRBV12-3 or TRBV12-4 and J usage is TRBJ2-1; 13 bases are shared with TRBD2. There are 16 residues in the CDR3. The V segment lost 5 bases and the J segment 8 bases; nucleotides outside the gene matches: 9. Here the CDR3 reads CASSQPGLAGRDEQFF. As DNA, the CDR3 is TGTGCCAGCAGTCAGCCGGGACTAGCGGGAAGGGATGAGCAGTTCTTC.

The CDR3 sequence: CASSQDSARGVYNEQFF. In DNA, the CDR3 is TGCGCCAGCAGCCAAGATTCAGCGAGGGGGGTGTACAATGAGCAGTTCTTC. The chain couples TRBV4-3 to TRBJ2-1, with D possibly being TRBD1 or TRBD2 (6 bases each). The CDR3 has 17 amino acids. Trimming removed 0 bases from V and 4 bases from J, with 16 bases in between. Germline V gives CDR1 LGHNA, CDR2 YSLEER.

In its sample, this clonotype was seen many times. The chain couples TRBV20-1 to TRBJ2-3; unclear D gene. Looked up from germline, CDR1 is DFQATT and CDR2 is SNEGSKA (reference sequence). The CDR3 spans 14 residues. V was cut by 4 bases and J by 0 bases, with 11 bases left in between. In nucleotides, the CDR3 is TGCAGTGCTACTTCGCGAACTAGCACAGATACGCAGTATTTT. Its translation: CSATSRTSTDTQYF.

This clonotype appeared many times. V and J are TRBV5-1 and TRBJ2-1; perhaps TRBD1 as D (6 bases). The V end was cut by 0 bases, the J end by 5 bases, with 12 bases between. This CDR3 is 15 amino acids long. Germline V gene data show CDR1 as SGHRS and CDR2 as YFSETQ. CDR3 DNA sequence: TGCGCCAGCAGCTTGGCCGAGACAGGAGACAATGAGCAGTTCTTC. This codes for CASSLAETGDNEQFF.

This clonotype occurred a few times. A read error may explain this, as a much larger clone is one base away. The gene calls are TRBV7-2 and TRBJ2-5, with TRBD1 matching over 10 bases. Germline values: CDR1 SGHTA, CDR2 FQGNSA. V shed 3 bases and J 11 bases; nucleotides not matched to a gene: 15. The CDR3 runs 16 residues. This CDR3 reads CASSFSGTGAYNEQYF. The CDR3 bases are TGTGCCAGCAGCTTCTCCGGGACAGGGGCCTACAATGAGCAGTACTTC.

This clonotype has at least ten counts. V gene TRBV7-2 combines with J gene TRBJ2-7; weak D call: TRBD1 (6 bases). Trimming shortened V by 4 bases and J by 2 bases, and 18 bases separated the two germline ends. CDR1 is SGHTA, CDR2 FQGNSA, per germline. The CDR3 contains 16 residues. The CDR3 is CASSSRTASRTYEQYF. In DNA, the CDR3 is TGTGCCAGCAGCTCAAGGACAGCATCAAGGACCTACGAGCAGTACTTC.

Many counts were recorded for this clonotype. This chain links TRBV30 with TRBJ1-2, with D unresolved. Germline assignment: CDR1 GTSNPN and CDR2 SVGIG (reference sequence). V was shortened by 6 bases and J by 8 bases, with 10 bases between the two germline ends. This CDR3 spans 10 amino acids. The CDR3 nucleotides are TGTGCCTGCCGACGGAAGGGCTACACCTTC. Translation: CACRRKGYTF.

This chain joins TRBV5-1 and TRBJ1-1; tentatively, D is TRBD1 (5 bases). The CDR3 has 16 amino acids. Trimming removed 2 bases from V and 0 bases from J, with 14 bases in between. Per the germline V gene, CDR1 is SGHRS and CDR2 is YFSETQ. This CDR3 reads CASSLGQGLMNTEAFF. Written as DNA, the CDR3 is TGCGCCAGCAGCTTAGGGCAGGGACTTATGAACACTGAAGCTTTCTTT.

Comment on this clonotype: A much bigger clone sits one base away, suggesting this may be a read error. This chain joins TRBV29-1 and TRBJ2-5; 7 bases align to TRBD2. Trimming removed 4 bases from V and 11 bases from J; junction bases left unmatched: 16. CDR3 length equals 14 residues. Germline V gene data show CDR1 as SQVTM and CDR2 as ANQGSEA. Here the CDR3 reads CSVGASGSGNEQYF. The DNA of the CDR3 is TGCAGCGTTGGGGCTAGCGGTTCTGGGAATGAGCAGTACTTC.

This clonotype was found many times. The chain joins TRBV4-1 to TRBJ1-4, with 7 bases aligning to TRBD1. Germline assignment: CDR1 MGHRA and CDR2 YSYEKL. V was pared by 1 base and J by 8 bases, with 10 bases of the junction left unmatched. The CDR3 consists of 16 residues. CDR3 region: CASSQGGRTGGEKLFF. The DNA of the CDR3 is TGCGCCAGCAGCCAAGGCGGCAGGACAGGAGGAGAAAAACTGTTTTTT.

This clonotype is a singleton in its sample. This chain links TRBV7-9 with TRBJ2-3, with D hard to call. The CDR3 spans 17 residues. V gave up 5 bases and J gave up 0 bases, with 18 bases separating them. In germline, CDR1 is SEHNR, CDR2 FQNEAQ (reference sequence). The CDR3 coding sequence is TGTGCCAGCAGCCCGCCCTGGGGTAGGGCTAGCACAGATACGCAGTATTTT. Translating it yields CASSPPWGRASTDTQYF.

This clonotype has a count of ten or more. The CDR3 DNA reads as TGCGCCAGCAGCTTATGGGGCCCTGCAACCCAAGAGACCCAGTACTTC. Translation gives CASSLWGPATQETQYF. This chain joins TRBV5-1 and TRBJ2-5, with D possibly being TRBD1 (5 bases). Germline lookup yields CDR1 SGHRS and CDR2 YFSETQ. There are 16 residues in the CDR3. The germline V and J ends were trimmed by 2 bases and 1 base, with 15 bases remaining between them.

The chain couples TRBV28 to TRBJ1-2, with D unclear. This CDR3 contains 14 residues. The V and J ends lost 5 bases and 4 bases respectively, with 14 bases between them. Germline V lookup: CDR1 MDHEN, CDR2 SYDVKM. The CDR3 spells CASSRPASFYGYTF. CDR3 nucleotides: TGTGCCAGCAGTCGACCGGCCTCGTTCTATGGCTACACCTTC.

Ten or more counts support this clonotype. V usage is TRBV6-2 or TRBV6-3 and J usage is TRBJ2-1; D is unresolved. The V end was cut by 4 bases, the J end by 7 bases, with 11 bases between. CDR1 and CDR2 from the germline V gene are MNHEY and SVGEGT. The CDR3 has 13 amino acids. This CDR3 reads CASSSSPFNEQFF. The CDR3 nucleotides are TGTGCCAGCAGTTCCAGTCCGTTTAATGAGCAGTTCTTC.

As regards this clonotype: With a much larger clone just one base away, this may be a read error. The chain recombines TRBV6-1 with TRBJ2-7, with 7 bases that match TRBD2. The germline V gene has CDR1 MNHNS and CDR2 SASEGT. The CDR3 is 14 residues long. Trimming removed 6 bases from V and 5 bases from J; junction bases left unmatched: 10. The DNA of the CDR3 is TGTGCCAGCAGATTCGTGGGGGGGAGTAACGAGCAGTACTTC. This encodes CASRFVGGSNEQYF.

The gene calls are TRBV4-3 and TRBJ2-3; perhaps TRBD2 as D (5 bases). The CDR3 is made up of 15 amino acids. CDR1 is LGHNA, CDR2 YSLEER, per germline. V was trimmed by 0 bases and J by 1 base, leaving 8 bases between them. The CDR3 is CASSQDLGGTDTQYF. The CDR3 DNA sequence: TGCGCCAGCAGCCAAGACCTGGGAGGCACAGATACGCAGTATTTT.

This clonotype has a count of ten or more. The chain couples TRBV7-3 to TRBJ2-6, with D possibly matching TRBD1 (6 bases). There are 13 residues in the CDR3. Trimming left V 2 bases short and J 12 bases short, with 11 bases between. Per the germline V gene, CDR1 is SGHTA and CDR2 is FQGTGA. CDR3 sequence: CASSLQGSGVLTF. The DNA for the CDR3 is TGTGCCAGCAGCTTACAGGGGTCGGGCGTCCTGACTTTC.

There are many counts of this clonotype. The chain is built from TRBV4-2 and TRBJ2-5; 13 positions agree with TRBD2. Germline loops: CDR1 LGHNA, CDR2 YNFKEQ. The CDR3 length is 16 residues. Trimming cost V 0 bases and J 2 bases; bases outside gene matches: 0. The CDR3 here is CASSQELAGGQETQYF. The CDR3 nucleotides are TGTGCCAGCAGCCAAGAACTAGCGGGGGGGCAAGAGACCCAGTACTTC.

A word on this clonotype: The conserved phenylalanine or tryptophan is not found at the CDR3 terminus, so this likely reflects a read error. The rearrangement uses TRBV7-2 and TRBJ2-3; D ambiguous. The V and J ends lost 5 bases and 6 bases respectively, with 15 bases between them. From germline, CDR1 is SGHTA and CDR2 FQGNSA. CDR3 length: 14 amino acids. The CDR3 here is CASSPRTKADTQYC. CDR3 sequence (DNA): TGTGCCAGCAGCCCGAGGACCAAAGCGGATACGCAGTATTGT.

This clonotype was seen a single time. The rearrangement joins TRBV6-2 or TRBV6-3 to TRBJ1-5; D uncertain. The germline V gene encodes CDR1 MNHEY and CDR2 SVGEGT. This CDR3 spans 14 amino acids. V was cut by 7 bases and J by 10 bases, with 20 bases left in between. CDR3 nucleotide sequence: TGTGCCAGCACCGAGAGGCAGGCCTTTGGTCCCCAGCATTTT. Translation: CASTERQAFGPQHF.

Worth noting for this clonotype: A much larger clone sits a single nucleotide away, making a read error possible. This CDR3 is missing its conserved last phenylalanine or tryptophan, likely due to a read error. V usage is TRBV2 and J usage is TRBJ2-1; D not resolved. The CDR3 is 17 amino acids. Trimming removed 5 bases from V and 0 bases from J, with 17 bases in between. CDR1 and CDR2 (germline): SNHLY, FYNNEI. The CDR3 sequence is CASSPILLRSSYNEQFL. CDR3 DNA: TGTGCCAGCAGTCCTATATTACTAAGGAGCTCCTACAATGAGCAGTTCTTA.

The rearrangement links TRBV6-5 to TRBJ2-7; 8 positions agree with TRBD1. The J call may be in error: the DNA end matches TRBJ2-5 better. CDR1 and CDR2 from the germline V gene are MNHEY and SVGAGI. CDR3 length equals 15 residues. CDR3 amino acids: CASSYSGRGQETQYF. The CDR3 coding sequence is TGTGCCAGCAGTTACTCGGGCAGGGGGCAGGAGACCCAGTACTTC.

This clonotype was counted at least ten times. The rearrangement joins TRBV20-1 to TRBJ2-7; the D call may be TRBD1 or TRBD2 (6 bases each). The CDR3 runs 13 residues. Trimming removed 4 bases at V and 3 bases at J, with 13 bases between. CDR1 DFQATT and CDR2 SNEGSKA come from the germline V gene (reference sequence). CDR3 coding DNA: TGCAGTGCTATAGGAGAGGGGGGCTACGAGCAGTACTTC. It specifies CSAIGEGGYEQYF.